The 26 T cell receptor beta chains presented below share a single source sample, sequenced in a study of patients and donors after allogeneic stem cell transplantation. TCRdb re-analysed the RT-PCR reads in MiXCR, keeping a single row per CDR3 protein. Altogether 900,000 to 1,000,000 distinct CDR3 sequences are present, over 15% being singletons, with the ten largest covering 6%. Sequenced input: blood, either unsorted or a sorted T cell fraction (not recorded which). Receptors were obtained from a human donor who was either an allogeneic HSCT recipient or a stem cell or donor lymphocyte infusion donor (not recorded which). It is not recorded whose cells these are; they may come from a transplant donor.

This clonotype was counted only a few times. This CDR3 is CSVGMGQGKAFF. The CDR3 DNA follows: TGCAGCGTGGGTATGGGCCAGGGGAAAGCTTTCTTT. The genes are TRBV29-1 and TRBJ1-1, with TRBD1 as a possible D gene (6 bases). From germline, CDR1 is SQVTM and CDR2 ANQGSEA. This CDR3 spans 12 amino acids. The V end lost 6 bases, the J end lost 9 bases, and 17 bases lay between the germline ends.

The J gene is TRBJ1-1, the V gene TRBV11-3; D is unresolved. The CDR3 contains 16 residues. V was cut by 0 bases and J by 3 bases, with 14 bases left in between. CDR1 is SGHNT, CDR2 YENEEA, per germline. The CDR3 is CASSLDSGLDYTEAFF. CDR3 coding DNA: TGTGCCAGCAGCTTAGATTCTGGTCTGGATTACACTGAAGCTTTCTTT. The variable domain in full, with the rest retrieved from reference TRBV11-3 and TRBJ1-1, is EAGVVQSPRYKIIEKKQPVAFWCNPISGHNTLYWYLQNLGQGPELLIRYENEEAVDDSQLPKDRFSAERLKGVDSTLKIQPAELGDSAVYLCASSLDSGLDYTEAFFGQGTRLTVV.

The chain combines TRBV4-1 with TRBJ1-2; the D gene is possibly TRBD1 (5 bases). The ends were cut back, 3 bases at V and 7 bases at J, with 21 bases in the middle. Looked up from germline, CDR1 is MGHRA and CDR2 is YSYEKL. The CDR3 contains 16 residues. The CDR3 DNA follows: TGCGCCAGCAGCCACGAATTCCGCCAGGGTTCCGCTGGCTACACCTTC. It is translated as CASSHEFRQGSAGYTF.

This clonotype occurred a few times. V and J are TRBV5-1 and TRBJ2-7, with 8 bases identical to TRBD2. Losses at the gene ends were 4 bases for V and 2 bases for J; bases not matched to a gene: 2. The CDR3 has 13 amino acids. In germline, CDR1 is SGHRS, CDR2 YFSETQ. The CDR3 loop reads CASSVGLAYEQYF. CDR3 nucleotides: TGCGCCAGCAGCGTGGGACTAGCCTACGAGCAGTACTTC.

The chain combines TRBV28 with TRBJ2-4, with a weak D call TRBD1 (7 bases). V was trimmed by 4 bases and J by 1 base, leaving 17 bases between them. Per the germline V gene, CDR1 is MDHEN and CDR2 is SYDVKM. CDR3 length equals 17 residues. The CDR3 region is CASSSRQGRGAKNIQYF. DNA of the CDR3: TGTGCCAGCAGTTCCAGACAGGGACGGGGGGCCAAAAACATTCAGTACTTC.

This clonotype was picked up many times. The CDR3 DNA follows: TGCGCCACCTCTGGACCGAGCTCTGGAAACACCATATATTTT. Protein sequence: CATSGPSSGNTIYF. The V call is TRBV4-1, the J call TRBJ1-3, with D uncertain. V shed 10 bases and J shed 0 bases, with 13 bases lying between them. CDR3 size: 14 residues. Germline CDR1 and CDR2: MGHRA and YSYEKL.

CDR3 residues: CSGLLRDYDYEQYF. CDR3 sequence (DNA): TGCAGTGGGCTACTCCGGGACTACGATTACGAGCAGTACTTC. This chain connects TRBV20-1 to TRBJ2-7, with TRBD2 matching over 7 bases. The CDR3 consists of 14 residues. V was clipped by 7 bases and J by 4 bases; unmatched bases: 13. The germline gives CDR1 DFQATT, CDR2 SNEGSKA (reference sequence).

CDR3: CASSMTGWTGELFF. CDR3 in DNA: TGTGCCAGCAGCATGACAGGGTGGACCGGGGAGCTGTTTTTT. The gene calls are TRBV11-2 and TRBJ2-2, with 7 bases fitting TRBD1. Germline-derived CDR1 and CDR2 are SGHAT and FQNNGV. The V and J ends lost 5 bases and 5 bases, in that order; junction bases with no gene match: 5. CDR3 length equals 14 residues.

The chain joins TRBV7-6 to TRBJ2-2; no clear D gene. This CDR3 is built from 13 residues. Trimming left V 3 bases short and J 7 bases short, with 9 bases between. Germline V gives CDR1 SGHVS, CDR2 FNYEAQ. CDR3 sequence (DNA): TGTGCCAGCAGCTTCCTGGGAAGCGGGGAGCTGTTTTTT. Amino acid sequence: CASSFLGSGELFF.

There are a few counts of this clonotype. The chain is built from TRBV4-2 and TRBJ2-1, with D maybe TRBD2 (6 bases). Germline V gene sequence: CDR1 LGHNA, CDR2 YNFKEQ. CDR3 length equals 18 residues. V gave up 0 bases and J gave up 2 bases, with 17 bases separating them. CDR3 nucleotide sequence: TGTGCCAGCAGCCAAGAAAGTCGCTTGGGACTCCCCTACAATGAGCAGTTCTTC. Amino acid sequence: CASSQESRLGLPYNEQFF.

This chain joins TRBV7-2 and TRBJ2-7, with unresolved D. The CDR3 contains 14 residues. The germline CDR1 and CDR2 sequences are SGHTA and FQGNSA. V lost 7 bases and J 0 bases, leaving 13 bases between the germline ends. CDR3 loop: CASNIGVSSYEQYF. CDR3 nucleotide sequence: TGTGCCAGCAACATAGGAGTGAGCTCCTACGAGCAGTACTTC.

This clonotype appeared a few times. The chain couples TRBV11-2 to TRBJ2-5, with D perhaps given as TRBD1 or TRBD2 (5 bases each). The CDR3 covers 14 residues. Germline V gene sequence: CDR1 SGHAT, CDR2 FQNNGV. V was pared by 1 base and J by 5 bases, with 11 bases between. Here the CDR3 reads CASSLGLQAETQYF. The CDR3 DNA sequence: TGTGCCAGCAGCTTAGGACTACAGGCGGAGACCCAGTACTTC.

This clonotype was counted only a few times. The rearrangement links TRBV20-1 to TRBJ2-7; 8 bases align to TRBD2. The J segment lost 4 bases and the V segment lost 2 bases, leaving 10 bases of the junction unmatched. Per germline, CDR1 DFQATT and CDR2 SNEGSKA (reference sequence). The length of the CDR3 is 15 residues. Written as DNA, the CDR3 is TGCAGTGCTAGACTCCTGAGCGGGAGAGTATACGAGCAGTACTTC. This translates into CSARLLSGRVYEQYF.

There are a few counts of this clonotype. V usage is TRBV5-4 and J usage is TRBJ2-2; possibly TRBD1 or TRBD2 for D (5 bases each). V was cut by 1 base and J by 1 base, with 14 bases left in between. In germline, CDR1 is SGHNT, CDR2 YYREEE (reference sequence). The CDR3 covers 17 residues. The CDR3 protein is CASSLPQRGRNTGELFF. CDR3 nucleotides: TGTGCCAGCAGCTTGCCCCAGAGGGGCCGGAACACCGGGGAGCTGTTTTTT.

The chain recombines TRBV20-1 with TRBJ2-1; D could derive from TRBD1 or TRBD2 (6 bases each). The CDR3 is 14 amino acids. Between the trimmed V and J ends, which lost 7 bases and 0 bases, there was a span of 13 bases. Germline CDR1 DFQATT, CDR2 SNEGSKA (reference sequence). The CDR3 region has the DNA TGCAGTGGGGAAGGGGGGAGCTCCTACAATGAGCAGTTCTTC. It is translated as CSGEGGSSYNEQFF.

There are a few counts of this clonotype. The chain combines TRBV20-1 with TRBJ1-4; no firm D call. The CDR3 loop spans 15 amino acids. Germline assignment: CDR1 DFQATT and CDR2 SNEGSKA (reference sequence). The V end lost 6 bases, the J end lost 4 bases, and 18 bases lay between the germline ends. CDR3 sequence (DNA): TGCAGTGCCCGAGAACAGATACGGAGTAATGAAAAACTGTTTTTT. Its translation: CSAREQIRSNEKLFF.

The table lists this clonotype with a few counts. The rearrangement uses TRBV20-1 and TRBJ1-2; D might be TRBD1 (5 bases). Deletions cut 3 bases from V and 5 bases from J, with 22 bases between. This CDR3 spans 16 amino acids. The V gene's germline CDR1 is DFQATT and CDR2 SNEGSKA (reference sequence). The CDR3: CSARAPGGADRYGYTF. The CDR3 DNA is TGCAGTGCTAGGGCCCCCGGAGGGGCGGATCGGTATGGCTACACCTTC.

The sample holds a few counts of this clonotype. The chain couples TRBV12-3 or TRBV12-4 to TRBJ1-5, with TRBD1 identical over 10 bases. The CDR3 runs 15 residues. Losses at the gene ends were 6 bases for V and 0 bases for J; bases not matched to a gene: 2. The CDR3 region is CASRRDRGSNQPQHF. In DNA, the CDR3 is TGTGCCAGCAGAAGGGACAGGGGTAGCAATCAGCCCCAGCATTTT.

This clonotype occurred many times. V gene TRBV25-1 combines with J gene TRBJ2-1; 11 nucleotides align to TRBD2. In germline, CDR1 is MGHDK, CDR2 SYGVNS. Trimming took 4 bases from V and 8 from J; bases not matched to a gene: 7. The CDR3 has 15 residues. CDR3 sequence reads: CASSGRLAGYHEQFF. The CDR3 DNA reads as TGTGCCAGCAGTGGGAGACTAGCGGGATACCATGAGCAGTTCTTC.

The chain joins TRBV6-2 or TRBV6-3 to TRBJ2-2; a possible D gene is TRBD2 (7 bases). Germline V CDR1 and CDR2: MNHEY, SVGEGT. The CDR3 totals 16 residues. V gave up 4 bases and J gave up 0 bases, with 12 bases separating them. The CDR3 spells CASSSAGAPNTGELFF. In DNA, the CDR3 is TGTGCCAGCAGTTCTGCGGGGGCCCCGAACACCGGGGAGCTGTTTTTT.

This clonotype was counted a few times. The rearrangement uses TRBV6-5 and TRBJ1-1; D gene unclear. This CDR3 has 16 amino acids. V was clipped by 0 bases and J by 1 base, with 12 bases between them. Germline CDR1 reads MNHEY; CDR2 reads SVGAGI. The CDR3: CASSYSLDGGNTEAFF. CDR3 nucleotides: TGTGCCAGCAGTTACTCCCTTGACGGAGGGAACACTGAAGCTTTCTTT.

This chain links TRBV29-1 with TRBJ1-2; D is ambiguous. Germline V gene lookup returns CDR1 SQVTM and CDR2 ANQGSEA. V lost 6 bases, J lost 5 bases, and 25 bases lay in between. The CDR3 loop spans 16 amino acids. The CDR3 DNA is TGCAGCGTCCGATCTTCTGGTTGGGTTCAGCCTTATGGCTACACCTTC. Translation: CSVRSSGWVQPYGYTF.

This clonotype was recorded a few times. The chain recombines TRBV10-3 with TRBJ1-1; TRBD1 matches at 8 bases. CDR1 ENHRY and CDR2 SYGVKD come from the germline V gene. V gave up 4 bases and J gave up 5 bases; unmatched junction bases: 9. The CDR3 length is 15 residues. This chain's CDR3 is CAISGRTGRGTEAFF. CDR3 coding DNA: TGTGCCATCAGTGGAAGGACAGGGAGAGGTACTGAAGCTTTCTTT.

This chain joins TRBV6-2 or TRBV6-3 and TRBJ2-7; 9 nucleotides agree with TRBD1. The CDR3 spans 13 residues. V lost 5 bases, J lost 7 bases, and 6 bases stayed unmatched. Germline CDR1 is MNHEY and CDR2 is SVGEGT. The CDR3 sequence: CASSHGDRVEQYF. CDR3 DNA sequence: TGTGCCAGCAGTCACGGGGACAGGGTAGAGCAGTACTTC.

This clonotype occurred a few times. The gene calls are TRBV12-3 or TRBV12-4 and TRBJ2-1; 7 positions match TRBD2. Trimming took 11 bases from V and 7 from J; bases not matched to a gene: 5. This CDR3 is built from 11 residues. CDR3 bases: TGTGCCGCGGGGGTGGCGAATGAGCAGTTCTTC. It specifies CAAGVANEQFF.

This clonotype has more than one count but fewer than ten. The V call is TRBV12-3 or TRBV12-4, the J call TRBJ2-5, with D possibly TRBD1 on 6 matching bases. The CDR3 consists of 14 residues. The V end was cut by 6 bases, the J end by 5 bases, with 16 bases between. DNA of the CDR3: TGTGCCAGCAGACTCAATACAGGGCTGGAGACCCAGTACTTC. It translates to CASRLNTGLETQYF.